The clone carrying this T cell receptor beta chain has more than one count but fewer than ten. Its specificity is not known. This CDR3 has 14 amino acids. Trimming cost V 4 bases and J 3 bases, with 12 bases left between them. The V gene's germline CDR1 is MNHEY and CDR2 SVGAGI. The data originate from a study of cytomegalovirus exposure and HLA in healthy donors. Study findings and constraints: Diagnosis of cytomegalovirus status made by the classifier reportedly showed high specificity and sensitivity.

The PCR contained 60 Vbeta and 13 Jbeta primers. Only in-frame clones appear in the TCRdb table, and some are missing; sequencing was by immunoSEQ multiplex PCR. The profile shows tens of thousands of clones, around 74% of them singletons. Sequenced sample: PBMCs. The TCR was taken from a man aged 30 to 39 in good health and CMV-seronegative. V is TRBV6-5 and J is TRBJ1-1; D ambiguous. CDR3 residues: CASSSVVGDTEAFF. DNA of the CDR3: TGTGCCAGCAGTTCTGTGGTCGGGGACACTGAAGCTTTCTTT.